The TCR beta chain under discussion was sequenced for a study of T cell responses to AZD1222 COVID-19 vaccine. Overall study findings and caveats: Most donors were white British, females outnumbered males, and clonal diversity was possibly underestimated. Baseline testing showed seropositivity in only a handful of AZD1222 recipients. Two AZD1222 doses significantly raised spike-specific TCR breadth and depth over controls.

TCRdb's copy holds only in-frame clones and misses some; the assay was immunoSEQ multiplex PCR. Of approximately 130,000 clones listed, approximately 92% are singletons. Worth noting for this clone: Its antigen is currently unknown.

The origin of this receptor is an adult who received the MenACWY meningococcal vaccine as a control. Material: peripheral blood, obtained 28 days after the second dose of the MenACWY control vaccine.

The CDR3 region is CASSHLAGAVNEQFF. CDR3 in DNA: TGCGCCAGCAGCCATCTAGCGGGCGCGGTCAATGAGCAGTTCTTC. The rearrangement uses TRBV5-1 and TRBJ2-1; 8 bases line up with TRBD2. Germline CDR1 SGHRS, CDR2 YFSETQ. J lost 6 bases, V lost 4 bases, and 9 bases had no gene match. The CDR3 is 15 residues long.